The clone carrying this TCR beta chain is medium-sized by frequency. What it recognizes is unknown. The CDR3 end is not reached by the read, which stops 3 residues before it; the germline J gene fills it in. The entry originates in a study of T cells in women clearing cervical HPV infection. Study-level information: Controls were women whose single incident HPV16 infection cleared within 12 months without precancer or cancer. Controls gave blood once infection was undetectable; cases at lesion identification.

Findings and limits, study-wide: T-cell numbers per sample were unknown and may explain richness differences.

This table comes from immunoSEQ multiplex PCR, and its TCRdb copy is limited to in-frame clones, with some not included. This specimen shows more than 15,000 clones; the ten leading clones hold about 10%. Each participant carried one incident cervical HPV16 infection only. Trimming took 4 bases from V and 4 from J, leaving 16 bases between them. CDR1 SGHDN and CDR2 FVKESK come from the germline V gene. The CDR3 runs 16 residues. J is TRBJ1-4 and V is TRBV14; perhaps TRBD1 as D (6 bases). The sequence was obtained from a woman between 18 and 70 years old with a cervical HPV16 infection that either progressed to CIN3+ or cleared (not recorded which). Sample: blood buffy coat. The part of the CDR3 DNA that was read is TGTGCCAGCAGCCGAAGAGGGGGACGGTTTAATGAAAAA. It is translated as CASSRRGGRFNEK. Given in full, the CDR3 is CASSRRGGRFNEKLFF.